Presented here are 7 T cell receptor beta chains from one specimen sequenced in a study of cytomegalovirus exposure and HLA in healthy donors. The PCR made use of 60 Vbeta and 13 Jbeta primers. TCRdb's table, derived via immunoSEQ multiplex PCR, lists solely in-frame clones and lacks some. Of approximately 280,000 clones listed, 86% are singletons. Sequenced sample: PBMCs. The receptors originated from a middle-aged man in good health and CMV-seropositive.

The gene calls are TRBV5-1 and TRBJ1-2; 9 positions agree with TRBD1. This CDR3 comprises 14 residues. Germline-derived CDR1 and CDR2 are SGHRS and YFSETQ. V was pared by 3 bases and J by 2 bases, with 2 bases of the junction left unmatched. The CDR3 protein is CASSWDRANYGYTF. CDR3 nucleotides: TGCGCCAGCAGCTGGGACAGGGCGAACTATGGCTACACCTTC.

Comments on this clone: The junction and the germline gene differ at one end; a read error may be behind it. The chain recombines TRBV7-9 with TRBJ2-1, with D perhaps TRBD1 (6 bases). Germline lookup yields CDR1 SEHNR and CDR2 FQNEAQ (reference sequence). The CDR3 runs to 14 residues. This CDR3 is CSSSGPGQSPKWFF. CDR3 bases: TGTTCCAGCAGCGGACCGGGACAATCCCCCAAATGGTTCTTC.

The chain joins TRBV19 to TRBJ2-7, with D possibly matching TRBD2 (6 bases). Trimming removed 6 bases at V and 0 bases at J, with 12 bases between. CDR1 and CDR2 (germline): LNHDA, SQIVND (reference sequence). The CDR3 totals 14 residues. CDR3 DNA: TGTGCCAGTAGACTTCTAGCGAGCTCCTACGAGCAGTACTTC. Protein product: CASRLLASSYEQYF.

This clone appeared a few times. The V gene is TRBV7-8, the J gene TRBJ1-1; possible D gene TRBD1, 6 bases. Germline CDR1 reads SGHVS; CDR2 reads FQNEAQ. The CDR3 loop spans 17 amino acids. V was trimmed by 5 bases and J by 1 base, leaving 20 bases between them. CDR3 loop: CASSVWGQGSWNTEAFF. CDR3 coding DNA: TGTGCCAGCAGCGTGTGGGGGCAGGGGAGTTGGAACACTGAAGCTTTCTTT.

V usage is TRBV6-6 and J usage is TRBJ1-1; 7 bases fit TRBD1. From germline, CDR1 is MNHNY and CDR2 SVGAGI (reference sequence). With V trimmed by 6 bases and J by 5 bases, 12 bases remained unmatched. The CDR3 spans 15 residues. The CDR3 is CASSRDSSGGTEAFF. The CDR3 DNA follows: TGTGCCAGCAGCCGGGACAGCTCAGGGGGGACTGAAGCTTTCTTT.

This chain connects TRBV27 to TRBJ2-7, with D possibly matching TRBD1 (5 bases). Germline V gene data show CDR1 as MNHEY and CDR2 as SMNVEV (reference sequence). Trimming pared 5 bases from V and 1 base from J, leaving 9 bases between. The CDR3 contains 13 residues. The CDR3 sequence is CASSLQGSYEQYF. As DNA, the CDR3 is TGTGCCAGCAGTCTGCAGGGTTCCTACGAGCAGTACTTC.

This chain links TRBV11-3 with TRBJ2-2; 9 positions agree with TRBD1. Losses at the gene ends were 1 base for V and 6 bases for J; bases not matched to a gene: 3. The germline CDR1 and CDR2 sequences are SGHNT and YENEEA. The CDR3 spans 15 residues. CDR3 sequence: CASSLGTGAPGELFF. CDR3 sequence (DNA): TGTGCCAGCAGCTTAGGGACAGGGGCGCCCGGGGAGCTGTTTTTT.